This T cell receptor (beta chain) was found in a study of T cells after yellow fever vaccination. Study outcomes and limitations: It was a weaker secondary response, yet one that peaked faster, at day 5 versus 15. At about 97% for CD4 and approximately 88% for CD8, most primary-vaccination clones showed up again after the booster. There was a possibility that FACS-sorted repertoires contained abundant clonotypes contaminating from the bulk population.

As for this clonotype: Its cognate antigen is unknown.

Using its own MiXCR run on the 5' RACE reads, TCRdb lists one record per CDR3 protein. The sample has 620,000 or so distinct CDR3 sequences, about 15% seen once. Trimming removed 3 bases at V and 2 bases at J, with 13 bases between. This CDR3 comprises 14 residues. Germline CDR1 reads DFQATT; CDR2 reads SNEGSKA (reference sequence). This clonotype was obtained from a man in his late teens or twenties who received the YFV17D yellow fever vaccine. The V gene is TRBV20-1, the J gene TRBJ2-5; a weak D match, TRBD2 (5 bases). The specimen was PBMCs, collected roughly 5 days after the first yellow fever vaccination. CDR3 sequence (DNA): TGCAGTGCTAGCAGGTCCCGAGGGCAAGAGACCCAGTACTTC. Its protein product is CSASRSRGQETQYF.